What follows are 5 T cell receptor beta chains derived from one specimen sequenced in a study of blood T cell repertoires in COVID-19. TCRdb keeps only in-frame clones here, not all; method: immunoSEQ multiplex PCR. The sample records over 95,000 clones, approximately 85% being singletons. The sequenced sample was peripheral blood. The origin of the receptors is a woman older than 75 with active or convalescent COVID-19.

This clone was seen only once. CDR3 sequence: CASSLVAMNTGELFF. The CDR3 DNA follows: TGTGCCAGCAGCTTAGTCGCGATGAACACCGGGGAGCTGTTTTTT. V gene TRBV11-2 combines with J gene TRBJ2-2, with no clear D. The V end was cut by 1 base, the J end by 1 base, with 7 bases between. The CDR3 runs to 15 residues. Germline lookup yields CDR1 SGHAT and CDR2 FQNNGV. Combining the CDR3 with reference TRBV11-2 and TRBJ2-2 gives the whole variable domain EAGVAQSPRYKIIEKRQSVAFWCNPISGHATLYWYQQILGQGPKLLIQFQNNGVVDDSQLPKDRFSAERLKGVDSTLKIQPAKLEDSAVYLCASSLVAMNTGELFFGEGSRLTVL.

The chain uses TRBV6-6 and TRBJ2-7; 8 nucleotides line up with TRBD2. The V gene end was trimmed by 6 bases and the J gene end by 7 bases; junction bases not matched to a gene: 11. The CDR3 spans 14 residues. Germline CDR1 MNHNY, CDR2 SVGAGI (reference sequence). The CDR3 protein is CASSQQRESYEQYF. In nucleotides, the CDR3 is TGTGCCAGCAGCCAGCAGCGGGAGTCTTATGAGCAGTACTTC.

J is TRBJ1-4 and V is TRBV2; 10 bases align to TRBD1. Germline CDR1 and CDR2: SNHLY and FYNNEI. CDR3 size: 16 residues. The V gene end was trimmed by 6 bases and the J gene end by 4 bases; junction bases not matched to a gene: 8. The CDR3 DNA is TGTGCCAGCAGACGAGACAGGGGGCCGGGTAATGAAAAACTGTTTTTT. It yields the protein CASRRDRGPGNEKLFF. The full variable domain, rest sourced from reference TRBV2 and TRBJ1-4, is EPEVTQTPSHQVTQMGQEVILRCVPISNHLYFYWYRQILGQKVEFLVSFYNNEISEKSEIFDDQFSVERPDGSNFTLKIRSTKLEDSAMYFCASRRDRGPGNEKLFFGSGTQLSVL.

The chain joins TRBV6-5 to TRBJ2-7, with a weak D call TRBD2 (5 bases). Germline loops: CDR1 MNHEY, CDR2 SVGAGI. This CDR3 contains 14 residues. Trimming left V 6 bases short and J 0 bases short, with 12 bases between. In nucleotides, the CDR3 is TGTGCCAGCAGAAGGGAGTTCAGCTCCTACGAGCAGTACTTC. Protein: CASRREFSSYEQYF.

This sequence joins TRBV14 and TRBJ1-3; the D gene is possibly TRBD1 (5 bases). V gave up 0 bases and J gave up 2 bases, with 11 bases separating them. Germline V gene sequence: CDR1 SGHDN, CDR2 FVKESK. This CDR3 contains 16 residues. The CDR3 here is CASSQDGADTGNTIYF. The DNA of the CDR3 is TGTGCCAGCAGCCAAGATGGGGCAGATACTGGAAACACCATATATTTT.